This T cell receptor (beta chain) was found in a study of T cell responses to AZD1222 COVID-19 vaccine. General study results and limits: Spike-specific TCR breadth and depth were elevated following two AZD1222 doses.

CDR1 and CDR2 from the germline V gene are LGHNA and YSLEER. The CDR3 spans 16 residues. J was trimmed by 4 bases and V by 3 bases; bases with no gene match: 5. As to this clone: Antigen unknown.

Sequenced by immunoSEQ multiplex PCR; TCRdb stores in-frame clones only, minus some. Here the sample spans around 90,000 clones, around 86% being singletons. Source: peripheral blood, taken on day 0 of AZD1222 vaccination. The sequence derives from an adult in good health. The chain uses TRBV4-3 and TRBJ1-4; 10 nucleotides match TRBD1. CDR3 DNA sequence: TGCGCCAGCAGCCATAGGACAGGGGGGGATAATGAAAAACTGTTTTTT. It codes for CASSHRTGGDNEKLFF.